The 3 T cell receptor beta chains listed next were all sequenced from one sample in a study of OX40 agonist ivuxolimab in advanced cancers. Data came from immunoSEQ multiplex PCR; TCRdb stores just in-frame clones and leaves some out. The table shows fewer than 25,000 clones, with 80% to 90% occurring only once. Specimen: CD4+ or CD8+ T cells sorted from blood, collected in a trial of the OX40 agonist ivuxolimab. These receptor sequences come from an adult with an advanced solid tumor such as melanoma, head and neck, liver or kidney cancer.

The chain joins TRBV30 to TRBJ2-1, with D maybe TRBD2 (6 bases). V dropped 2 bases and J dropped 5 bases, with 16 bases sitting between them. The CDR3 runs 15 residues. CDR1 is GTSNPN, CDR2 SVGIG, per germline (reference sequence). This CDR3 reads CAWSSTDYPDNEQFF. CDR3 coding DNA: TGTGCCTGGAGTAGCACGGACTACCCCGACAATGAGCAGTTCTTC. The full variable domain, with the rest looked up from reference TRBV30 and TRBJ2-1, is SQTIHQWPATLVQPVGSPLSLECTVEGTSNPNLYWYRQAAGRGLQLLFYSVGIGQISSEVPQNLSASRPQDRQFILSSKKLLLSDSGFYLCAWSSTDYPDNEQFFGPGTRLTVL.

V is TRBV9 and J is TRBJ1-5; TRBD1 might be the D (5 bases). This CDR3 contains 14 residues. Looked up from germline, CDR1 is SGDLS and CDR2 is YYNGEE. V was pared by 3 bases and J by 4 bases, with 11 bases between. The CDR3 region has the DNA TGTGCCAGCAGCGAGGGGAGCCGGAATCAGCCCCAGCATTTT. Its protein is CASSEGSRNQPQHF.

The chain is built from TRBV6-5 and TRBJ2-3; a weak D match, TRBD2 (6 bases). The germline V gene encodes CDR1 MNHEY and CDR2 SVGAGI. The CDR3 totals 15 residues. Trimming cost V 2 bases and J 5 bases, with 14 bases left between them. The CDR3 bases are TGTGCCAGCAGTTACGGGACGGGAGAAGTAGATACGCAGTATTTT. Protein: CASSYGTGEVDTQYF.